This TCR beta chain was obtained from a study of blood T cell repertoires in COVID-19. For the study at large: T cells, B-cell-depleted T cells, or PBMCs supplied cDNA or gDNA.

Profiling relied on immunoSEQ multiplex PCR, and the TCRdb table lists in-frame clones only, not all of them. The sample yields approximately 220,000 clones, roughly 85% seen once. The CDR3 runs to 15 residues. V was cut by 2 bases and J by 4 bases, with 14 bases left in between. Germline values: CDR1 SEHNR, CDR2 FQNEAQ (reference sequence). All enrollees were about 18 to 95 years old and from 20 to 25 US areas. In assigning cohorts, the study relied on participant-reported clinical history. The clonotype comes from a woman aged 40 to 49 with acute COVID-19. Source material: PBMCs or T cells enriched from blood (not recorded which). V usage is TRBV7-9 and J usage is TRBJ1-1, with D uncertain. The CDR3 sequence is CASSLSGGTFTEAFF. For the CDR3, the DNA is TGTGCCAGCAGCTTAAGTGGAGGTACCTTCACTGAAGCTTTCTTT.